Given below is one T cell receptor beta chain in context. This entry comes from a study of T cell responses to AZD1222 COVID-19 vaccine. Method: immunoSEQ multiplex PCR; TCRdb's copy keeps in-frame clones and lacks some. The top ten clones hold over 1.5% of a sample with about 210,000 clones, about 94% of them seen once. The ends were cut back, 3 bases at V and 3 bases at J, with 10 bases in the middle. The CDR3 extends over 14 amino acids. Germline lookup yields CDR1 MNHEY and CDR2 SMNVEV (reference sequence). Material: peripheral blood, obtained 28 days after the second dose of the MenACWY control vaccine. The rearrangement joins TRBV27 to TRBJ2-3, with D unresolved. This TCR derives from an adult who received the MenACWY meningococcal vaccine as a control. CDR3 sequence: CASSFRVATDTQYF. In DNA form, the CDR3 reads TGTGCCAGCAGTTTTAGGGTCGCGACAGATACGCAGTATTTT.